Listed here is a single T cell receptor (beta chain). Its recognized antigen is unknown. There are no base qualities to consult, and no much larger clone falls within one base. These data belong to a study of radiation and T cells in renal cell carcinoma (dated by TCRdb to the early 2020s). Some background on the complete study: A total of around 53 samples underwent TCR beta sequencing, made up of 26 tumors and some 27 peripheral blood samples. The final blood draw took place at 4 weeks after radiation, the same time as nephrectomy. A total of about 4 million unique CDR3 nucleotide sequences, encoding 2.5 million to 3 million unique CDR3 amino acid sequences, were found across all 50 or so samples. Overall study outcomes, separate from this receptor: Because the trial had a single-armed design, the trial could not examine how radiation dose or scheduling affected the TCR repertoire. An increase in top tumor clonotypes in blood was observed from baseline to 2 weeks post-radiation, followed by contraction by 4 weeks, which was taken to suggest transient expansion of tumor-resident clones. Changes in the blood repertoire were not tracked past 4 weeks after treatment. Because pretreatment tumor biopsies were not available, the study could not determine whether clonotypes were already present within the tumor at baseline.

The sample's time point label is to be understood as: blood 4 weeks post-SBRT, at nephrectomy. The treatment or condition label of this sample denotes: 15 Gy SBRT to primary tumor, nephrectomy 4 weeks later. Samples came from a clinical trial, in which primary renal cell carcinomas received 15 Gy stereotactic body radiation therapy followed by nephrectomy 4 weeks later. To follow tumor-enriched clonotypes, peripheral blood was collected serially from radiation-treated patients at baseline and again at 2 weeks and 4 weeks after SBRT. Every patient had renal cell carcinoma of clear cell pathology. Genomic DNA for TCR sequencing was prepared using the QIAamp DNA Blood Mini Kit (Qiagen). Samples were included in the analyses only if all quality control checks were passed. V is cut by 5 bases and J by 0 bases, and the space between the germline ends is 12 bases. The CDR3 has 15 amino acids, counting the end cysteine and phenylalanine. Only the CDR3 region is kept as DNA, spanning 45 bases read in frame from base 1. The germline V gene (reference sequence) specifies SGHAT as CDR1 and FQDESV as CDR2.

TCR beta libraries were generated from genomic DNA with the immunoSEQ kit, following the manufacturer's recommendations. To prepare the libraries, a first multiplex PCR with proprietary primers was run, followed by a second PCR that added unique barcodes, and a bead cleanup was done after each round. A kit-provided positive control reaction and a negative control reaction were included in every sample batch. The final libraries were assessed on an Agilent 4200 TapeStation D1000 ScreenTape, pooled by volume, and quantified by qPCR. An Illumina NextSeq500 fitted with a MidOutput 150-cycle cartridge performed the sequencing, running 156 Read1 cycles and 15 Index1 cycles with the kit's custom primers. The pooled library was loaded at roughly 0.9 pM with about 18% PhiX control spiked in. Processing in the source paper ran as follows. Vendor-processed data were analyzed in R, and a clonotype was defined as all T cells sharing the same CDR3 nucleotide sequence. In the clone abundance analyses, frequencies were normalized to the 10,000 most abundant clones in each sample. Before analysis, public T cell clones were removed, and these numbered fewer than five per sample on average. Tumor-enriched and baseline blood-enriched clonotypes were defined by at least a 32-fold difference in abundance between compartments. Clonotypes expanded or contracted between blood time points were identified with a beta-binomial differential abundance model. Tumor-blood repertoire similarity was measured with the Baroni-Urbani and Buser coefficient, and group comparisons used two-tailed Wilcoxon tests in R. TCRdb limited this immuneACCESS table to in-frame rearrangements with V and J called. A share of clones is missing; checked studies link under half to unresolved V genes, and the rest is unexplained. Clone size and V and J calls were adopted from that table, with D and trimming inferred from the DNA. The sample contains roughly 170,000 clones, around 89% of them found a single time. The ten top clones hold 11% of the sample.

This sequence uses TRBV11-1 and TRBJ2-3, with no confidently assigned D gene. The TCR sequence derives from a woman aged 50 to 65 with renal cell carcinoma. Source: blood, taken from a patient whose treatment included radiotherapy and nephrectomy. The DNA reads TGTGCCAGCAGCCCCCGAGAATCAAGCACAGATACGCAGTATTTT. This translates into CASSPRESSTDTQYF.